Reported below is one T cell receptor (beta chain). The antigen remains unidentified. The treatment: around 19 received Ad26.COV2.S at low or high dose, single or two shots; several received placebo; per-sample allocation not given. Day 63 after the first vaccine or placebo injection was the time point for sampling. Produced via immunoSEQ multiplex PCR; TCRdb's table is partial and in-frame only. The data contain about 320,000 clones, just under 85% of them singletons. The CDR3 covers 16 residues. The sample comes from a study of Ad26.COV2.S vaccination and SARS-CoV-2 variants. Background on the study: The donor belonged to the COV1001 Ad26.COV2.S trial arm. Once or twice, 56 days apart, Ad26.COV2.S was delivered intramuscularly. Overall study results and limits: Possibly, TCR breadth and depth analyses underestimated total T cell responses. Spike-specific CD8+ and CD4+ T cell responses reportedly showed substantial breadth after vaccination.

The receptor was derived from a person between 18 and 60 years old who received the Ad26.COV2.S COVID-19 vaccine or a placebo. This specimen was peripheral blood, taken in a trial of Ad26.COV2.S vaccine versus placebo. The V call is TRBV21-1, the J call TRBJ2-4. TRBV21-1 is assigned pseudogene status. The CDR3 here is CASSIRLGNPKNIQYF. CDR3 in DNA: TGTGCCAGCAGCATCCGACTGGGGAACCCAAAAAACATTCAGTACTTC.